This TCR beta chain was documented in a study of blood T cell repertoires in COVID-19. Study as a whole: In each case, the material was cDNA or gDNA derived from T cells, B-cell-depleted T cells, or PBMCs.

V lost 5 bases, J lost 0 bases, and 4 bases stayed unmatched. Germline V gene sequence: CDR1 MNHNS, CDR2 SASEGT. The CDR3 has 16 amino acids. As originally analysed: Amplification of reference gene primers provided the estimated nucleated cell counts. Repertoires were generated with immunoSEQ multiplex PCR, while TCRdb's copy carries only in-frame clones and drops some. The V and J calls and the clone size are those of that table, but D and trimming were determined from the DNA. In the table there are roughly 320,000 clones, around nine tenths of which are singletons. Sequencing input: peripheral blood. This receptor was identified in a man aged 70 or older with acute or convalescent COVID-19. The chain uses TRBV6-1 and TRBJ1-5, with 10 bases matching TRBD1. CDR3 sequence: CASSQDRGHSNQPQHF. The CDR3 DNA reads as TGTGCCAGCAGTCAAGACAGGGGGCATAGCAATCAGCCCCAGCATTTT.